These T cell receptor beta chains were read from a single sample in a study of CD8+ T cells in alopecia areata. Clones were sequenced by immunoSEQ multiplex PCR, and TCRdb holds only the in-frame ones, with some missing. The sample yields roughly 190,000 clones, 60% seen once. The sample in question was CD4+ T cells sorted from blood, obtained at week 24, from a patient treated with tofacitinib. Receptors originate from a human donor with alopecia areata. CDR3s include the opening cysteine and the closing phenylalanine or tryptophan. D genes are given only for firm matches. Clone size is not always given. Where it is, it says once, few, many or a class for expanded clones.

j_call: TRBJ2-3; v_call: TRBV30; d_call: -; clone_size: -; cdr3_length: 16; cdr3_aa: CAWSVSGLPGLDTQYF; cdr3_nt: TGTGCCTGGAGTGTCAGCGGCCTACCCGGCTTAGATACGCAGTATTTT
j_call: TRBJ1-5; v_call: TRBV29-1; d_call: -; clone_size: -; cdr3_length: 13; cdr3_aa: CSVMDSVNQPQHF; cdr3_nt: TGCAGCGTAATGGACAGCGTAAATCAGCCCCAGCATTTT
j_call: TRBJ1-1; v_call: TRBV29-1; d_call: TRBD1; clone_size: few; cdr3_length: 14; cdr3_aa: CSVATGGLYTEAFF; cdr3_nt: TGCAGCGTTGCAACAGGGGGCCTTTACACTGAAGCTTTCTTT
j_call: TRBJ2-5; v_call: TRBV7-8; d_call: TRBD2; clone_size: -; cdr3_length: 18; cdr3_aa: CASSLTSSLGLTSETQYF; cdr3_nt: TGTGCCAGCAGCCTGACTTCCTCCTTGGGACTAACTTCGGAGACCCAGTACTTC
j_call: TRBJ2-5; v_call: TRBV5-1; d_call: -; clone_size: -; cdr3_length: 14; cdr3_aa: CASSLPLLGETQYF; cdr3_nt: TGCGCCAGCAGCCTGCCCCTTTTGGGCGAGACCCAGTACTTC
j_call: TRBJ1-4; v_call: TRBV2; d_call: TRBD1; clone_size: -; cdr3_length: 17; cdr3_aa: CASSDGRGRLANEKLFF; cdr3_nt: TGTGCCAGCAGTGATGGCAGGGGGCGCTTAGCTAATGAAAAACTGTTTTTT
j_call: TRBJ2-3; v_call: TRBV4-3; d_call: TRBD2; clone_size: -; cdr3_length: 17; cdr3_aa: CASSQGALAGSTDTQYF; cdr3_nt: TGCGCCAGCAGCCAAGGCGCACTAGCGGGGAGCACAGATACGCAGTATTTT
j_call: TRBJ2-7; v_call: TRBV7-2; d_call: TRBD2; clone_size: -; cdr3_length: 17; cdr3_aa: CASSFGDLAGGPREQYF; cdr3_nt: TGTGCCAGCAGCTTTGGTGACCTAGCGGGGGGGCCCCGCGAGCAGTACTTC
j_call: TRBJ1-5; v_call: TRBV6-1; d_call: -; clone_size: -; cdr3_length: 15; cdr3_aa: CASSRSGDSNQPQHF; cdr3_nt: TGTGCCAGCAGTCGGTCAGGAGATAGCAATCAGCCCCAGCATTTT
j_call: TRBJ1-1; v_call: TRBV10-1; d_call: -; clone_size: few; cdr3_length: 13; cdr3_aa: CASSESGRGEAFF; cdr3_nt: TGCGCCAGCAGTGAGTCCGGACGGGGTGAAGCTTTCTTT
j_call: TRBJ2-5; v_call: TRBV30; d_call: -; clone_size: -; cdr3_length: 12; cdr3_aa: CAWMSLEGTQYF; cdr3_nt: TGTGCCTGGATGTCCCTAGAGGGGACCCAGTACTTC
j_call: TRBJ2-1; v_call: TRBV11-2; d_call: -; clone_size: -; cdr3_length: 15; cdr3_aa: CASSLERGPYNEQFF; cdr3_nt: TGTGCCAGCAGCTTAGAACGGGGCCCCTACAATGAGCAGTTCTTC
j_call: TRBJ1-2; v_call: TRBV19; d_call: -; clone_size: few; cdr3_length: 13; cdr3_aa: CASSPKLQGYYTF; cdr3_nt: TGTGCCAGTAGTCCCAAACTGCAGGGATACTACACCTTC
j_call: TRBJ2-3; v_call: TRBV9; d_call: -; clone_size: -; cdr3_length: 16; cdr3_aa: CASSVTIADTTDTQYF; cdr3_nt: TGTGCCAGCAGCGTCACCATAGCGGACACCACAGATACGCAGTATTTT
j_call: TRBJ1-2; v_call: TRBV29-1; d_call: TRBD1; clone_size: -; cdr3_length: 15; cdr3_aa: CSVNHRDRAGYGYTF; cdr3_nt: TGCAGCGTTAACCACCGCGACAGGGCGGGCTATGGCTACACCTTC
j_call: TRBJ2-1; v_call: TRBV10-2; d_call: TRBD1; clone_size: -; cdr3_length: 16; cdr3_aa: CASSPHGTGSYNEQFF; cdr3_nt: TGCGCCAGCAGTCCCCACGGGACAGGGTCCTACAATGAGCAGTTCTTC
j_call: TRBJ2-7; v_call: TRBV4-3; d_call: TRBD2; clone_size: -; cdr3_length: 14; cdr3_aa: CASSQEAGRGEQYF; cdr3_nt: TGCGCCAGCAGCCAAGAAGCAGGGAGGGGCGAGCAGTACTTC
j_call: TRBJ2-5; v_call: TRBV29-1; d_call: -; clone_size: -; cdr3_length: 13; cdr3_aa: CSVVYTVQETQYF; cdr3_nt: TGCAGCGTTGTTTACACGGTACAAGAGACCCAGTACTTC
j_call: TRBJ1-4; v_call: TRBV6-5; d_call: TRBD1; clone_size: -; cdr3_length: 14; cdr3_aa: CASSPGTVYEKLFF; cdr3_nt: TGTGCCAGCAGCCCCGGGACAGTCTATGAAAAACTGTTTTTT
j_call: TRBJ1-2; v_call: TRBV21-1; d_call: -; clone_size: few; cdr3_length: 15; cdr3_aa: CASSKVTGKEGGYTF; cdr3_nt: TGTGCCAGCAGCAAAGTGACAGGGAAGGAGGGGGGCTACACCTTC
j_call: TRBJ1-1; v_call: TRBV9; d_call: -; clone_size: few; cdr3_length: 15; cdr3_aa: CASSASGSGARPSFF; cdr3_nt: TGTGCCAGCAGCGCCAGTGGATCAGGGGCCCGCCCATCTTTCTTT
j_call: TRBJ2-7; v_call: TRBV20-1; d_call: -; clone_size: many; cdr3_length: 11; cdr3_aa: CSASRGYEQYF; cdr3_nt: TGCAGTGCTAGTCGGGGATACGAGCAGTACTTC
j_call: TRBJ1-1; v_call: TRBV6-5; d_call: TRBD1; clone_size: -; cdr3_length: 16; cdr3_aa: CASSSTQGVRDTEAFF; cdr3_nt: TGTGCCAGCAGTTCAACACAGGGGGTCAGGGACACTGAAGCTTTCTTT
j_call: TRBJ2-3; v_call: TRBV4-3; d_call: TRBD1; clone_size: once; cdr3_length: 15; cdr3_aa: CASSQGTGGSDTQYF; cdr3_nt: TGCGCCAGCAGCCAAGGGACAGGGGGGTCAGATACGCAGTATTTT
j_call: TRBJ1-1; v_call: TRBV19; d_call: -; clone_size: -; cdr3_length: 13; cdr3_aa: CASSMYRDTEAFF; cdr3_nt: TGTGCCAGTAGTATGTACAGGGACACTGAAGCTTTCTTT
j_call: TRBJ1-1; v_call: TRBV29-1; d_call: -; clone_size: -; cdr3_length: 12; cdr3_aa: CSVDPGNTEAFF; cdr3_nt: TGCAGCGTTGATCCTGGGAACACTGAAGCTTTCTTT
j_call: TRBJ1-5; v_call: TRBV30; d_call: -; clone_size: -; cdr3_length: 12; cdr3_aa: CAWGRTGQPQHF; cdr3_nt: TGTGCCTGGGGACGCACAGGGCAGCCCCAGCATTTT
j_call: TRBJ2-3; v_call: TRBV10-3; d_call: TRBD2; clone_size: few; cdr3_length: 16; cdr3_aa: CAISESIAGVTDTQYF; cdr3_nt: TGTGCCATCAGTGAGTCAATAGCGGGGGTCACAGATACGCAGTATTTT
j_call: TRBJ1-2; v_call: TRBV30; d_call: TRBD1; clone_size: -; cdr3_length: 13; cdr3_aa: CAWSQGANYGYTF; cdr3_nt: TGTGCCTGGAGCCAGGGGGCCAACTATGGCTACACCTTC
j_call: TRBJ2-3; v_call: TRBV19; d_call: -; clone_size: -; cdr3_length: 12; cdr3_aa: CASSFEPDTQYF; cdr3_nt: TGTGCCAGTAGTTTCGAGCCCGATACGCAGTATTTT
j_call: TRBJ2-1; v_call: TRBV19; d_call: TRBD2; clone_size: -; cdr3_length: 15; cdr3_aa: CASRQTSGGSNEQFF; cdr3_nt: TGTGCCAGTAGACAGACTAGCGGGGGGTCCAATGAGCAGTTCTTC
j_call: TRBJ1-1; v_call: TRBV13; d_call: -; clone_size: -; cdr3_length: 12; cdr3_aa: CASSQSATEAFF; cdr3_nt: TGTGCCAGCAGCCAGTCAGCGACTGAAGCTTTCTTT
j_call: TRBJ1-1; v_call: TRBV11-2; d_call: TRBD1; clone_size: few; cdr3_length: 14; cdr3_aa: CASSFGTENTEAFF; cdr3_nt: TGTGCCAGCAGCTTCGGGACAGAGAACACTGAAGCTTTCTTT
j_call: TRBJ1-2; v_call: TRBV4-1; d_call: -; clone_size: -; cdr3_length: 15; cdr3_aa: CASSPVIETNYGYTF; cdr3_nt: TGCGCCAGCAGCCCAGTGATAGAAACTAACTATGGCTACACCTTC
j_call: TRBJ1-1; v_call: TRBV6-5; d_call: -; clone_size: -; cdr3_length: 8; cdr3_aa: CASSYLPF; cdr3_nt: TGTGCCAGCAGTTACCTGCCTTTT
j_call: TRBJ2-2; v_call: TRBV4-1; d_call: TRBD2; clone_size: -; cdr3_length: 21; cdr3_aa: CASSQAPLRTSGGANTGELFF; cdr3_nt: TGCGCCAGCAGCCAAGCTCCTCTTCGGACTAGCGGGGGGGCCAACACCGGGGAGCTGTTTTTT